The 5 T cell receptor beta chains below were found in one sample sequenced in a study of response to subunit inactivated influenza vaccine. From the RT-PCR reads, TCRdb called clonotypes with MiXCR, one entry per CDR3 protein. The sample has more than 200,000 distinct CDR3 sequences, 9.5% to 15% seen once. Specimen: non-naive T cells sorted from PBMCs, collected roughly 2 weeks before vaccination. These receptors originate from a man aged 50 to 59 who received an inactivated influenza vaccine.

This clonotype came up many times. Here the CDR3 reads CASMKGAGQGPYEQYF. CDR3 coding DNA: TGTGCCAGCATGAAAGGTGCGGGACAGGGGCCCTACGAGCAGTACTTC. This chain connects TRBV6-1 to TRBJ2-7; 10 bases line up with TRBD1. The germline gives CDR1 MNHNS, CDR2 SASEGT. V was clipped by 7 bases and J by 2 bases; unmatched bases: 11. This CDR3 has 16 amino acids.

J is TRBJ2-1 and V is TRBV2, with 8 bases identical to TRBD1. This CDR3 region has 15 residues. The V and J ends lost 2 bases and 3 bases, in that order; junction bases with no gene match: 3. Per germline, CDR1 SNHLY and CDR2 FYNNEI. CDR3 protein: CASSERGQVYNEQFF. The DNA of the CDR3 is TGTGCCAGCAGTGAACGGGGACAGGTCTACAATGAGCAGTTCTTC.

The rearrangement links TRBV15 to TRBJ2-2; 9 bases agree with TRBD1. Unmatched junction bases numbered 0, after V lost 3 bases and J lost 4 bases. This CDR3 contains 14 residues. Germline V gives CDR1 LNHNV, CDR2 YYDKDF (reference sequence). CDR3 coding DNA: TGTGCCACCAGCAGGGACAGGGGCACCGGGGAGCTGTTTTTT. Its protein product is CATSRDRGTGELFF.

This clonotype was counted at least ten times. The chain is built from TRBV7-2 and TRBJ2-3, with 8 positions matching TRBD2. With V trimmed by 7 bases and J by 4 bases, 10 bases remained unmatched. The CDR3 loop spans 15 amino acids. In germline, CDR1 is SGHTA, CDR2 FQGNSA. CDR3: CASKQSGGGADTQYF. CDR3 DNA sequence: TGTGCCAGCAAACAAAGCGGGGGTGGTGCAGATACGCAGTATTTT.

The chain combines TRBV24-1 with TRBJ2-3; 9 nucleotides match TRBD2. V gave up 0 bases and J gave up 1 base; unmatched junction bases: 7. This CDR3 has 18 residues. The V gene's germline CDR1 is KGHDR and CDR2 SFDVKD. CDR3 sequence: CATSDLADSGGRTDTQYF. The CDR3 nucleotides read TGTGCCACCAGTGATTTGGCCGATAGCGGGGGCCGCACAGATACGCAGTATTTT.